Listed below are T cell receptor beta chains from one sample, sequenced in a study of radiotherapy plus CTLA-4 blockade in lung cancer. Profiling relied on immunoSEQ multiplex PCR, and the TCRdb table lists in-frame clones only, not all of them. The repertoire has approximately 89,000 clones, approximately 80% of them found once; the top ten carry less than 15%. This specimen consisted of peripheral blood, obtained from a patient treated with radiotherapy plus ipilimumab. These receptor sequences come from a human donor with non-small cell lung cancer that progressed on radiotherapy plus ipilimumab. The CDR3 runs from the conserved cysteine through the conserved F or W. D genes are given only for firm matches. Rows may omit the clone size; those that give it use once, few, many or a size class.

abundance	j_gene	v_gene	d_gene	CDR3aa	CDR3nt
once	TRBJ2-6	TRBV10-1	-	CASSESWAWERIRGANVLTF	TGCGCCAGCAGTGAGTCATGGGCTTGGGAGCGGATTAGAGGGGCCAACGTCCTGACTTTC
-	TRBJ2-7	TRBV9	-	CASSVEGSSYEQYF	TGTGCCAGCAGCGTAGAGGGCTCCTCCTACGAGCAGTACTTC
few	TRBJ1-5	TRBV6-1	TRBD1	CASSWTGENQPQHF	TGTGCCAGCAGTTGGACAGGGGAAAATCAGCCCCAGCATTTT
once	TRBJ2-4	TRBV6-6	TRBD2	CASRTSGALAKNIQYF	TGTGCCAGCAGGACTAGCGGGGCCTTAGCCAAAAACATTCAGTACTTC
-	TRBJ1-5	TRBV5-1	-	CASSLNGLPSNQPQHF	TGCGCCAGCAGCTTGAATGGGTTGCCAAGCAATCAGCCCCAGCATTTT
-	TRBJ2-4	TRBV18	TRBD1	CASSLGQGAAGGYF	TGTGCCAGCTCCCTCGGACAGGGGGCCGCCGGAGGGTACTTC
-	TRBJ2-3	TRBV7-8	TRBD1	CASSIGQGTADTQYF	TGTGCCAGCAGCATAGGACAGGGGACGGCAGATACGCAGTATTTT
once	TRBJ1-2	TRBV6-5	TRBD1	CASSSGTANYGYTF	TGTGCCAGCAGCTCCGGGACAGCTAACTATGGCTACACCTTC
once	TRBJ2-7	TRBV5-1	-	CASSRQLGGYEQYF	TGCGCCAGCAGCCGACAGTTGGGGGGCTACGAGCAGTACTTC
-	TRBJ1-1	TRBV7-8	-	CASTERGGQGAEAFF	TGTGCCAGCACAGAACGAGGGGGGCAGGGCGCTGAAGCTTTCTTT
-	TRBJ2-1	TRBV4-3	-	CASSQDSYNEQFF	TGCGCCAGCAGCCAGGATTCCTACAATGAGCAGTTCTTC
-	TRBJ2-1	TRBV7-6	TRBD2	CASSSPAGGGYNEQFF	TGTGCCAGCAGCTCCCCAGCGGGAGGCGGATACAATGAGCAGTTCTTC
-	TRBJ2-2	TRBV28	-	CASSRLGGIKNTGELFF	TGTGCCAGCAGCAGACTAGGGGGGATTAAGAACACCGGGGAGCTGTTTTTT
-	TRBJ1-3	TRBV4-2	-	CASSQEGGVGNTIYF	TGTGCCAGCAGCCAAGAAGGGGGGGTAGGAAACACCATATATTTT
-	TRBJ1-1	TRBV2	-	CASSEGRGSTEAFF	TGTGCCAGCAGTGAAGGCAGGGGTAGCACTGAAGCTTTCTTT
-	TRBJ1-2	TRBV2	TRBD1	CASSASLGGQGIYGYTF	TGTGCCAGCAGTGCCTCCTTAGGGGGACAGGGAATCTATGGCTACACCTTC
-	TRBJ2-7	TRBV4-1	-	CASSQSLWDLGGHEQYF	TGCGCCAGCAGCCAAAGCCTTTGGGATTTGGGGGGGCACGAGCAGTACTTC
-	TRBJ1-3	TRBV14	-	CASSQGPQGIFGNTIYF	TGTGCCAGCAGCCAAGGACCCCAGGGTATCTTTGGAAACACCATATATTTT
-	TRBJ2-1	TRBV11-3	TRBD2	CASSLRGLAGVREQFF	TGTGCCAGCAGCCTCCGTGGACTAGCGGGGGTCCGGGAGCAGTTCTTC
-	TRBJ1-2	TRBV6-5	-	CASSYATGNGYTF	TGTGCCAGCAGTTACGCGACCGGGAATGGCTACACCTTC
-	TRBJ1-5	TRBV27	-	CASSPAKGLYSNQPQHF	TGTGCCAGCAGCCCGGCTAAGGGACTTTATAGCAATCAGCCCCAGCATTTT
-	TRBJ2-7	TRBV7-8	TRBD2	CASSSGLAAAYEQYF	TGTGCCAGCAGCTCCGGACTAGCGGCCGCCTACGAGCAGTACTTC
few	TRBJ2-7	TRBV13	TRBD1	CASIETGGGPYEQYF	TGTGCCAGCATCGAGACAGGGGGGGGCCCCTACGAGCAGTACTTC
-	TRBJ2-7	TRBV6-5	TRBD1	CASSYAGTGTYEQYF	TGTGCCAGCAGTTACGCCGGGACAGGCACCTACGAGCAGTACTTC
-	TRBJ2-3	TRBV9	-	CASSAGLGEDTQYF	TGTGCCAGCAGCGCCGGCCTGGGTGAAGATACGCAGTATTTT
-	TRBJ1-3	TRBV14	-	CASQGFSGNTIYF	TGTGCCAGCCAGGGGTTCTCTGGAAACACCATATATTTT
-	TRBJ2-1	TRBV4-3	TRBD1	CASSQAGQGYEQFF	TGCGCCAGCAGCCAAGCGGGACAGGGCTATGAGCAGTTCTTC
-	TRBJ1-5	TRBV5-5	TRBD1	CASSRTGLNNQPQHF	TGTGCCAGCAGCCGGACAGGGCTTAACAATCAGCCCCAGCATTTT
-	TRBJ2-2	TRBV2	-	CASSEVRTMAGELFF	TGTGCCAGCAGTGAAGTAAGGACTATGGCCGGGGAGCTGTTTTTT
few	TRBJ1-4	TRBV7-9	-	CASPAGGADEKLFF	TGTGCCAGCCCAGCGGGGGGCGCGGATGAAAAACTGTTTTTT
-	TRBJ2-5	TRBV4-3	-	CASSQDPGVTAGDQYF	TGCGCCAGCAGCCAAGATCCCGGGGTGACAGCCGGCGACCAGTACTTC
-	TRBJ1-1	TRBV10-3	-	CAISGSRANTEAFF	TGTGCCATCAGTGGGTCAAGGGCTAACACTGAAGCTTTCTTT
-	TRBJ2-1	TRBV1	-	CTSSQDPGPTYNEQFF	TGCACCAGCAGCCAAGATCCCGGGCCCACCTACAATGAGCAGTTCTTC
-	TRBJ1-1	TRBV5-1	-	CASSLNGGTNTEAFF	TGCGCCAGCAGCTTGAACGGGGGAACGAACACTGAAGCTTTCTTT
-	TRBJ1-2	TRBV12-5	TRBD1	CASGPGQGEYGYTF	TGTGCTAGTGGTCCCGGACAGGGAGAGTATGGCTACACCTTC
few	TRBJ1-5	TRBV2	-	CASSEEGVNQPQHF	TGTGCCAGCAGTGAGGAGGGTGTGAATCAGCCCCAGCATTTT
-	TRBJ2-7	TRBV9	TRBD1	CASSVGGTGEEYF	TGTGCCAGCAGCGTAGGAGGGACAGGGGAGGAGTACTTC
once	TRBJ2-1	TRBV2	-	CASSDYNEQFF	TGTGCCAGCAGCGATTACAATGAGCAGTTCTTC
few	TRBJ1-1	TRBV6-1	-	CASSGWEGRVTEAFF	TGTGCCAGCAGTGGATGGGAGGGGCGGGTCACTGAAGCTTTCTTT
-	TRBJ2-2	TRBV2	-	CASRDRAGELFF	TGTGCCAGCAGGGACAGAGCCGGGGAGCTGTTTTTT
-	TRBJ1-1	TRBV4-1	TRBD1	CASSADPAGGLTEAFF	TGCGCCAGCAGCGCCGACCCGGCAGGGGGTCTCACTGAAGCTTTCTTT
-	TRBJ2-7	TRBV19	-	CASSDIRGYEQYF	TGTGCCAGTAGCGACATACGGGGATACGAGCAGTACTTC
-	TRBJ1-2	TRBV16	TRBD1	CASSLGQPLPGGYTF	TGTGCCAGCAGCCTGGGACAGCCATTACCAGGAGGCTACACCTTC
-	TRBJ2-7	TRBV5-1	-	CASSPTQAGYEQYF	TGCGCCAGCAGCCCAACGCAGGCCGGCTACGAGCAGTACTTC
-	TRBJ2-6	TRBV27	-	CASSLSTRASGANVLTF	TGTGCCAGCAGTTTATCGACGCGGGCCTCTGGGGCCAACGTCCTGACTTTC
-	TRBJ2-3	TRBV5-1	TRBD2	CASRGLAGGSTDTQYF	TGCGCCAGCAGGGGACTAGCGGGGGGTAGCACAGATACGCAGTATTTT
-	TRBJ1-6	TRBV27	-	CASSHQGYNSPLHF	TGTGCCAGCAGTCATCAGGGATATAATTCACCCCTCCACTTT
-	TRBJ2-2	TRBV7-6	TRBD1	CASSLERTGATGELFF	TGTGCCAGCAGTTTAGAACGGACAGGGGCAACCGGGGAGCTGTTTTTT
-	TRBJ2-1	TRBV9	TRBD2	CASSVGLAADNEQFF	TGTGCCAGCAGCGTTGGACTAGCGGCCGACAATGAGCAGTTCTTC
-	TRBJ1-1	TRBV15	-	CATQTARMNTEAFF	TGTGCCACTCAAACAGCTAGAATGAACACTGAAGCTTTCTTT
-	TRBJ2-2	TRBV5-8	-	CASSLLGRVISGELFF	TGTGCCAGCAGCTTGTTGGGCAGGGTAATATCCGGGGAGCTGTTTTTT
few	TRBJ2-3	TRBV5-6	TRBD1	CASSLDRGVQDTQYF	TGTGCCAGCAGCTTGGACAGGGGGGTCCAAGATACGCAGTATTTT
-	TRBJ2-7	TRBV2	-	CASLRGKTYEQYF	TGTGCCAGCCTTCGGGGGAAGACCTACGAGCAGTACTTC